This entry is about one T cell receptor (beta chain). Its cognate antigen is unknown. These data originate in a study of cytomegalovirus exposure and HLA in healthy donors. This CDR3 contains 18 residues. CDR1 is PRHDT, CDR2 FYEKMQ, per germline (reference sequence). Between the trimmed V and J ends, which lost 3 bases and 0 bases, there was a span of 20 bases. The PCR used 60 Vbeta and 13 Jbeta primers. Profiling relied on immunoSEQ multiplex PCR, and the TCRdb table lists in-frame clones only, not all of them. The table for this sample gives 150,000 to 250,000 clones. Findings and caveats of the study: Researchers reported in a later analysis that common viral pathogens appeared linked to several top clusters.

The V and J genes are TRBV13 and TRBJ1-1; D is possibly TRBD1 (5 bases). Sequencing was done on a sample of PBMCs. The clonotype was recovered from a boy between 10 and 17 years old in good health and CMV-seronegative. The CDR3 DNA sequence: TGTGCCAGCAGCTTGAACCGGAACAGGATTTCTCTGAACACTGAAGCTTTCTTT. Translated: CASSLNRNRISLNTEAFF.